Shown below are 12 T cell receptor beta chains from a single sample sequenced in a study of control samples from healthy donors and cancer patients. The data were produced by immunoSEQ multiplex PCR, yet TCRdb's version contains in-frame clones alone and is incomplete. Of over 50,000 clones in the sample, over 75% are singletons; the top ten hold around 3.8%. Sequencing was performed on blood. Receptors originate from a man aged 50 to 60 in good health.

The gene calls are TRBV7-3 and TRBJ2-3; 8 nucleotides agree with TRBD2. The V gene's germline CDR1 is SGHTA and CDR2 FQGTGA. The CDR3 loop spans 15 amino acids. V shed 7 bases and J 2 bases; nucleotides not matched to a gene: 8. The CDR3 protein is CASNLGGASTDTQYF. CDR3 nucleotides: TGTGCCAGCAACCTCGGGGGGGCCTCCACAGATACGCAGTATTTT.

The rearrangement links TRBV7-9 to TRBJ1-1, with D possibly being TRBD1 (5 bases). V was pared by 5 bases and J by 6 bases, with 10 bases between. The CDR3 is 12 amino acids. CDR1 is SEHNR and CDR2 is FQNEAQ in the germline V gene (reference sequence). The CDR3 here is CASSHGTAEAFF. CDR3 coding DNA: TGTGCCAGCAGCCATGGGACGGCTGAAGCTTTCTTT.

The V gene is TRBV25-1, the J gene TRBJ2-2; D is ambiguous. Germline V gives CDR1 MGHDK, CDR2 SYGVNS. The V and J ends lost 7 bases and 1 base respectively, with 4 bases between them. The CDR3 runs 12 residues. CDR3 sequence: CASMRNTGELFF. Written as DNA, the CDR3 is TGTGCCAGCATGAGGAACACCGGGGAGCTGTTTTTT.

This CDR3 reads CASSLGILSTGELFF. For the CDR3, the DNA is TGTGCCAGCAGCTTAGGGATTCTCTCCACCGGGGAGCTGTTTTTT. This chain uses TRBV11-3 with TRBJ2-2, with D uncertain. V was shortened by 1 base and J by 4 bases, with 10 bases between the two germline ends. CDR3 length equals 15 residues. Germline V gene sequence: CDR1 SGHNT, CDR2 YENEEA. The full variable domain, rest sourced from reference TRBV11-3 and TRBJ2-2, is EAGVVQSPRYKIIEKKQPVAFWCNPISGHNTLYWYLQNLGQGPELLIRYENEEAVDDSQLPKDRFSAERLKGVDSTLKIQPAELGDSAVYLCASSLGILSTGELFFGEGSRLTVL.

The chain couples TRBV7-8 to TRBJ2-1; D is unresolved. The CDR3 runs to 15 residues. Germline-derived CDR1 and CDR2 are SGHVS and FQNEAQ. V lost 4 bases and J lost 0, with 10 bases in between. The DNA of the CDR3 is TGTGCCAGCAGCTCCACGGGCGGCTCCTACAATGAGCAGTTCTTC. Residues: CASSSTGGSYNEQFF.

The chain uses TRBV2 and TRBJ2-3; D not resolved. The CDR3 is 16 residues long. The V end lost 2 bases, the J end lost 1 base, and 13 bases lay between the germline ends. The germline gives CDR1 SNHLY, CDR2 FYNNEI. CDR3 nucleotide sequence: TGTGCCAGCAGTGAAAGGTGGGATCTTCGCACAGATACGCAGTATTTT. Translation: CASSERWDLRTDTQYF.

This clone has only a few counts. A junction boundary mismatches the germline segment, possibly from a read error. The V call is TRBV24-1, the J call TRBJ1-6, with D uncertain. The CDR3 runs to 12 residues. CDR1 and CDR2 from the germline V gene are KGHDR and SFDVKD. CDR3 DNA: TGTGCCCCCAGCTCCTATAATTCACCCCTCCACTTT. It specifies CAPSSYNSPLHF.

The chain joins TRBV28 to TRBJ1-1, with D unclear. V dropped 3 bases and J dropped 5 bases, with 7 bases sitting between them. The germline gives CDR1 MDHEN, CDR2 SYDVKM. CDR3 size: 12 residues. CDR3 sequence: CASSFTSTEAFF. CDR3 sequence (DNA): TGTGCCAGCAGTTTTACAAGTACTGAAGCTTTCTTT.

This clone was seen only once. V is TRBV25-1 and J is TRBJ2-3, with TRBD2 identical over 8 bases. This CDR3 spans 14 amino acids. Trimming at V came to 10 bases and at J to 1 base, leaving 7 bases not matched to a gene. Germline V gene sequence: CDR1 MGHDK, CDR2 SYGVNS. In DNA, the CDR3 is TGTGCCACCACTAGCGGTCCGCGCACAGATACGCAGTATTTT. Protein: CATTSGPRTDTQYF.

For the CDR3, the DNA is TGTGCCAGCAGTTTGGGGGACAGCTCCTACGAGCAGTACTTC. Its translation: CASSLGDSSYEQYF. The genes are TRBV28 and TRBJ2-7; TRBD1 aligns across 7 bases. The trim removed 3 bases at V and 0 bases at J, leaving 2 bases unmatched. CDR1 is MDHEN and CDR2 is SYDVKM in the germline V gene. The CDR3 is 14 residues long.

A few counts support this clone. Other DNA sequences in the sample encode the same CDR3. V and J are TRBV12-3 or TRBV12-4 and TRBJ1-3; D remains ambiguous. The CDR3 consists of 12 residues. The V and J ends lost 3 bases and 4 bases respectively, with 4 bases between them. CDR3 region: CASSLGGNTIYF. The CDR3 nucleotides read TGTGCCAGCAGTTTGGGGGGAAACACCATATATTTT.

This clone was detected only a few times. CDR3 protein: CAWAGEFDQPQHF. CDR3 bases: TGTGCCTGGGCAGGGGAGTTCGATCAGCCCCAGCATTTT. The chain combines TRBV30 with TRBJ1-5; tentatively, D is TRBD1 (6 bases). V was clipped by 5 bases and J by 5 bases, with 13 bases between them. The CDR3 totals 13 residues. The germline V gene encodes CDR1 GTSNPN and CDR2 SVGIG (reference sequence).